The 2 T cell receptor beta chains reported below all come from one sample, sequenced in a study of blood T cells in healthy people across ages. A second PCR, run for about 7 to 11 cycles, used a sample-barcoded 5' primer plus a J-beta primer mix. TCRdb reprocessed the 5' RACE reads with MiXCR, giving one entry per CDR3 protein. The sample includes under 800,000 distinct CDR3 sequences, around 21% seen only once; the top ten take about 3.6%. Source material: blood. The receptor source for this set is a man between 65 and 79 years old in good health.

This clonotype was seen a handful of times. The chain links TRBV6-5 to TRBJ2-1; 12 positions agree with TRBD2. With 0 bases clipped from V and 5 bases from J, the junction kept 5 bases outside the gene matches. Germline-derived CDR1 and CDR2 are MNHEY and SVGAGI. This CDR3 region has 17 residues. The CDR3 here is CASSYSTSGGYNNEQFF. CDR3 nucleotide sequence: TGTGCCAGCAGTTACTCGACTAGCGGGGGTTATAACAATGAGCAGTTCTTC.

This clonotype was detected a few times. This chain connects TRBV19 to TRBJ1-6, with D possibly matching TRBD1 (5 bases). The CDR3 runs 15 residues. CDR1 is LNHDA, CDR2 SQIVND, per germline (reference sequence). V was pared by 6 bases and J by 7 bases, with 16 bases between. CDR3: CASRSSGTENSPLHF. Here the CDR3 DNA reads TGTGCCAGTAGATCGTCCGGGACGGAAAATTCACCCCTCCACTTT.